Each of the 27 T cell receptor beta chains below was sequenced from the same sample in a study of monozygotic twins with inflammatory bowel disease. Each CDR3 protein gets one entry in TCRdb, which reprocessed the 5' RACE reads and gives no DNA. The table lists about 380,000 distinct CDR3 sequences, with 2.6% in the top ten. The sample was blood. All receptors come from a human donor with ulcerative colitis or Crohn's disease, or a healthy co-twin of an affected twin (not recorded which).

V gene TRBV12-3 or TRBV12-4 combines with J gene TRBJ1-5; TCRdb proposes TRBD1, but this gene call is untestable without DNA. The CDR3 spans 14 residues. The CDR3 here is CASRSQGGNQPQHF.

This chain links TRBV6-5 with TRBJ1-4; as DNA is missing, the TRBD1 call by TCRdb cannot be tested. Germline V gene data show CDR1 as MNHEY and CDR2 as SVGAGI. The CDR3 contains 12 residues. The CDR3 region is CASSIDREKLFF.

CDR3 sequence: CASSLGYTGSQETQYF. The V call is TRBV11-2, the J call TRBJ2-5. From germline, CDR1 is SGHAT and CDR2 FQNNGV. This CDR3 is built from 16 residues.

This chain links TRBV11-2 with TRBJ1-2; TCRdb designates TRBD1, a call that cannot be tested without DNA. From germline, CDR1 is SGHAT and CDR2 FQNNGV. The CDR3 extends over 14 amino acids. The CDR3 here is CASSLGDRFDGYTF. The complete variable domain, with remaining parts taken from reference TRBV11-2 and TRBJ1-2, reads EAGVAQSPRYKIIEKRQSVAFWCNPISGHATLYWYQQILGQGPKLLIQFQNNGVVDDSQLPKDRFSAERLKGVDSTLKIQPAKLEDSAVYLCASSLGDRFDGYTFGSGTRLTVV.

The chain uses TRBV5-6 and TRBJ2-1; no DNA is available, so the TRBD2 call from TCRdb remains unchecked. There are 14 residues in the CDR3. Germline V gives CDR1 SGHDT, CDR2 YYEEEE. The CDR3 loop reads CASSSPQPYNEQFF.

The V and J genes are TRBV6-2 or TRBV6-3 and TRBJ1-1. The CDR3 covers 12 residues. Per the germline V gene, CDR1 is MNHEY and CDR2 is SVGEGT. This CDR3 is CASTEKRTEAFF.

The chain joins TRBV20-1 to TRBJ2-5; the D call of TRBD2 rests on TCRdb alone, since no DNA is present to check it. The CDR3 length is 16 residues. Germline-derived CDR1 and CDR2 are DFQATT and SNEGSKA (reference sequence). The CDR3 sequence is CSAREIRGGRRETQYF.

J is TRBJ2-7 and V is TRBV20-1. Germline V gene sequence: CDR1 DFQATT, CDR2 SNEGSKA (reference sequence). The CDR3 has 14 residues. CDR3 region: CSARDDTGPYEQYF.

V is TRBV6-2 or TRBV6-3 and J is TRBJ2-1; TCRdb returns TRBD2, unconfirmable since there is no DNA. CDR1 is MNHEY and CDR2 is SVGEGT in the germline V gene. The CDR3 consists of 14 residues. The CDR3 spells CAVEGLSSYNEQFF.

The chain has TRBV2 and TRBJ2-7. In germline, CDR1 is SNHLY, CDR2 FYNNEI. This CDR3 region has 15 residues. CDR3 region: CASSEERAFSYEQYF.

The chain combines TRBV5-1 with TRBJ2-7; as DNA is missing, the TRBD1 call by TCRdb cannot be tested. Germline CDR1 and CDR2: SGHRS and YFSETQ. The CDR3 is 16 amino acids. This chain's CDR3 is CASSARGQGLFYEQYF.

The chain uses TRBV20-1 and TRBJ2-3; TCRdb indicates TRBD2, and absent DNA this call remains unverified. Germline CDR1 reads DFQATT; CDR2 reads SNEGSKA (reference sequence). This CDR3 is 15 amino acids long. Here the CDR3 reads CSARGLAGGSDTQYF.

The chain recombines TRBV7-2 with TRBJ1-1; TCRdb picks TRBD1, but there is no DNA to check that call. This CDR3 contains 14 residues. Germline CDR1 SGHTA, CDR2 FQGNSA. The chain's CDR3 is CASSFWDRGTEAFF.

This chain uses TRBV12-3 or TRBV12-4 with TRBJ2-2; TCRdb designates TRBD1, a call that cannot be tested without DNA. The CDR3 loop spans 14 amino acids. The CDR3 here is CASTWGGGEGELFF.

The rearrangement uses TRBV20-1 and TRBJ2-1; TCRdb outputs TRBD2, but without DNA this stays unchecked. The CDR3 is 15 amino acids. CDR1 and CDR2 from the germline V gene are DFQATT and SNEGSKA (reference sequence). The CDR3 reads CSVKVLAGDYNEQFF.

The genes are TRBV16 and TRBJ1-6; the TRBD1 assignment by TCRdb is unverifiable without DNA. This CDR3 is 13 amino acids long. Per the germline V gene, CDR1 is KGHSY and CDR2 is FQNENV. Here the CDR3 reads CAGTTQGNSPLHF. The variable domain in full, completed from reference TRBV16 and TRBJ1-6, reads GEEVAQTPKHLVRGEGQKAKLYCAPIKGHSYVFWYQQVLKNEFKFLISFQNENVFDETGMPKERFSAKCLPNSPCSLEIQATKLEDSAVYFCAGTTQGNSPLHFGNGTRLTVT.

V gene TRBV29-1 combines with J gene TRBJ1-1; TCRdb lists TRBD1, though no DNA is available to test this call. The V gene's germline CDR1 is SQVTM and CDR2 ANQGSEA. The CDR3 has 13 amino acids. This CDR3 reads CSVEGEWNTEAFF.

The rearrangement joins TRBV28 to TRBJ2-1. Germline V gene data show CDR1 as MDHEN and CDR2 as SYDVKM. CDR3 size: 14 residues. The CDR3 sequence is CASSLFDKYNEQFF.

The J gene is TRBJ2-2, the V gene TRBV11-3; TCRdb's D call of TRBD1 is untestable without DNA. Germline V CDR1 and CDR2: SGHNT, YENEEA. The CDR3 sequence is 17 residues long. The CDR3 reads CASSFERDRGGTGELFF. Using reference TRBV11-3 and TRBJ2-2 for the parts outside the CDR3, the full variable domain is EAGVVQSPRYKIIEKKQPVAFWCNPISGHNTLYWYLQNLGQGPELLIRYENEEAVDDSQLPKDRFSAERLKGVDSTLKIQPAELGDSAVYLCASSFERDRGGTGELFFGEGSRLTVL.

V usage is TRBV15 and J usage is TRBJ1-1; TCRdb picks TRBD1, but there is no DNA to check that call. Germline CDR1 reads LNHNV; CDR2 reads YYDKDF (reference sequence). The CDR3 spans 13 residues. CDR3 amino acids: CATSRDGAAEAFF.

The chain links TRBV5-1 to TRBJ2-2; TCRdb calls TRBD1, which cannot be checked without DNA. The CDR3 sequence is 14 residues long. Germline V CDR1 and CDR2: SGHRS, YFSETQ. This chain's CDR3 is CASLSSPLAGELFF.

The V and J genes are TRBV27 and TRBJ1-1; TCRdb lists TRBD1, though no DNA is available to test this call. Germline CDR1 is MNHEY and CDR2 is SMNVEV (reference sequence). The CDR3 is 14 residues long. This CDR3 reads CASSWGQSNTEAFF.

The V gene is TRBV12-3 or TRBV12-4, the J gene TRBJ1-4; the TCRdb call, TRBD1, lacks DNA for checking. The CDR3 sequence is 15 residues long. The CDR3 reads CASSFDRGLNEKLFF.

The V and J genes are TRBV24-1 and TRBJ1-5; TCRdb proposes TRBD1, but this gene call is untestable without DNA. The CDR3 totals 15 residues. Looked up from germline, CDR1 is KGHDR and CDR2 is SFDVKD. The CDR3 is CATSDGTKLNQPQHF.

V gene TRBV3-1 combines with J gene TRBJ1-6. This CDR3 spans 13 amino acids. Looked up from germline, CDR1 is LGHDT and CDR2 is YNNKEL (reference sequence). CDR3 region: CASSQDFNSPLHF.

CDR3 protein: CASSVGGDSYSEQFF. The rearrangement uses TRBV9 and TRBJ2-1. CDR3 size: 15 residues. Germline assignment: CDR1 SGDLS and CDR2 YYNGEE.

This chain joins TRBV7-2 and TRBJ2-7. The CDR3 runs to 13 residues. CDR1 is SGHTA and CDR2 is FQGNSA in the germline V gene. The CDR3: CASSLRGPYEQYF.